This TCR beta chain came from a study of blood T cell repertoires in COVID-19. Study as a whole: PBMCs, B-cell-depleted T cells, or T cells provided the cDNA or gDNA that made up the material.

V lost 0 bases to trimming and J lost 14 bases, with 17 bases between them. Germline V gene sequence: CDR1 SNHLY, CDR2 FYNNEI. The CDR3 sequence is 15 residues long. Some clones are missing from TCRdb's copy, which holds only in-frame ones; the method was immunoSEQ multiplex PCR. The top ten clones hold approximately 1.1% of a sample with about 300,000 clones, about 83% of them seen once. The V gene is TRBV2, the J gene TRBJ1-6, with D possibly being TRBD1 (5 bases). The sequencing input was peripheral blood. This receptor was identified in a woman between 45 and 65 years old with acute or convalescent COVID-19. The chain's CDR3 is CASSEARSYGGSLHF. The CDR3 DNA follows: TGTGCCAGCAGTGAAGCGCGGTCCTACGGGGGATCCCTCCACTTT.